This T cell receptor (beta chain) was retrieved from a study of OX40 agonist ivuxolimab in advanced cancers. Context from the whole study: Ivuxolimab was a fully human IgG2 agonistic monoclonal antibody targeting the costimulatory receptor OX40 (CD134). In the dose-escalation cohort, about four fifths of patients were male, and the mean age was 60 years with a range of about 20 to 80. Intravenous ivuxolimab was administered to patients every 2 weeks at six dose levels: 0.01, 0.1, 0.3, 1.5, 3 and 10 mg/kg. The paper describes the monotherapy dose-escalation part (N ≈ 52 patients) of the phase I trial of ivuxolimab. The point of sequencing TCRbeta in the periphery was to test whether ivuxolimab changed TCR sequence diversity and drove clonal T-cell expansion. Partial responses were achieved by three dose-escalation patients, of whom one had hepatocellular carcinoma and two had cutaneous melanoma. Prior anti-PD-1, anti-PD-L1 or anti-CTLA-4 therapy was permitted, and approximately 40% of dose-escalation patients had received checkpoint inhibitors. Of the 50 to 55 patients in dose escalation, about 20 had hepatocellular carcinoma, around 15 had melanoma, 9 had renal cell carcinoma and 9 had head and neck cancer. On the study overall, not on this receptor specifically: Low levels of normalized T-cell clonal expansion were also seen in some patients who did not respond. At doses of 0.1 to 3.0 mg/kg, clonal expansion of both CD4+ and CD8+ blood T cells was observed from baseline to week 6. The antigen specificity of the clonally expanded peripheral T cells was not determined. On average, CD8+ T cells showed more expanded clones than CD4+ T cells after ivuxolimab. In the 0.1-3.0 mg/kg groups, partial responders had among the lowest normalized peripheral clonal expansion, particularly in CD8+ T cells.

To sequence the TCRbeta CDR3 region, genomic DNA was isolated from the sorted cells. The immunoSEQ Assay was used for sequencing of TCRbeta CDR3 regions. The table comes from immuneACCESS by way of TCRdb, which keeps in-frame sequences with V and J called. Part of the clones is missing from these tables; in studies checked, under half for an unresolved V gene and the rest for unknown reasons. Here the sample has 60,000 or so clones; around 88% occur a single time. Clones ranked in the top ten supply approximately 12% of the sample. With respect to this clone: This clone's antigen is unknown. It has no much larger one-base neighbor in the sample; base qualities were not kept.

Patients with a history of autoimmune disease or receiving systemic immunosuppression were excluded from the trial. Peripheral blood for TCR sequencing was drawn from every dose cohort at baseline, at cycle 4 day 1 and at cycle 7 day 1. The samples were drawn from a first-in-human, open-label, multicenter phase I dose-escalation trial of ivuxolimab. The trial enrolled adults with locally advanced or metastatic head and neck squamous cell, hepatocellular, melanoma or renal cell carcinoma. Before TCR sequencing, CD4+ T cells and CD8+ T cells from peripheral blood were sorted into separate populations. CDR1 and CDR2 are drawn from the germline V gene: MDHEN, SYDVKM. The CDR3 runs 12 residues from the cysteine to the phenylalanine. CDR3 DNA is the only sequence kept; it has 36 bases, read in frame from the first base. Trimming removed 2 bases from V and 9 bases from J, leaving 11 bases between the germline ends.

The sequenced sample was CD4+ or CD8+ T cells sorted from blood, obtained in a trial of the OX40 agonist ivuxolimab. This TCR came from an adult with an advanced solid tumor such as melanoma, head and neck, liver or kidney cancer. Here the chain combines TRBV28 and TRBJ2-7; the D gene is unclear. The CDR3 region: CASSLIGPGQYF. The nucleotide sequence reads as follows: TGTGCCAGCAGTTTAATAGGCCCCGGGCAGTACTTC.